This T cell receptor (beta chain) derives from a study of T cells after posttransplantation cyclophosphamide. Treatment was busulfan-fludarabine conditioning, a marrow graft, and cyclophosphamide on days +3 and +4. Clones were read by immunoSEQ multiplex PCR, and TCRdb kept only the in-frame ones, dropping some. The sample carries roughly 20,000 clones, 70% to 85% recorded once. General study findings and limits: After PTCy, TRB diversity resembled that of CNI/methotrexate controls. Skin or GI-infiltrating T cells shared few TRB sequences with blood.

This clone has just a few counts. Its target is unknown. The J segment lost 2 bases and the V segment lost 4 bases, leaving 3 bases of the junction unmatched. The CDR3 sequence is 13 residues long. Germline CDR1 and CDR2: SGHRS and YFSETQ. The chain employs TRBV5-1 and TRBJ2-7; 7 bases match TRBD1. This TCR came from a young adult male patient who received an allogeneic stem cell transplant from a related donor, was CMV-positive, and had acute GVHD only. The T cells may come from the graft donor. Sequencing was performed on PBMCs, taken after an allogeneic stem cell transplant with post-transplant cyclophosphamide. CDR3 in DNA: TGCGCCAGCAGCGAAGGGACAGCCTACGAGCAGTACTTC. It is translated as CASSEGTAYEQYF.